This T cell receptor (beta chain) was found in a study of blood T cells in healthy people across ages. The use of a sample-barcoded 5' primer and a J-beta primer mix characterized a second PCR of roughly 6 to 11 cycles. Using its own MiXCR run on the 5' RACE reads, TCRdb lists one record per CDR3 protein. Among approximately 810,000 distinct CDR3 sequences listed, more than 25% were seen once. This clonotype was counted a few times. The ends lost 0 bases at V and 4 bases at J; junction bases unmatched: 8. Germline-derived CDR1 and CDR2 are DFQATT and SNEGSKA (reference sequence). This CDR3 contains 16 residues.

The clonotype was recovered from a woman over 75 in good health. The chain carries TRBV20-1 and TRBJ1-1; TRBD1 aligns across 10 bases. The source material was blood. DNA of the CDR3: TGCAGTGCTAGAGAAATGGGGACAGGGGCTAGCACTGAAGCTTTCTTT. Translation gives CSAREMGTGASTEAFF.